This T cell receptor (beta chain) was documented in a study of cytomegalovirus exposure and HLA in healthy donors. Study at large: Genotyping showed 81% of over 350 donors falling in the Caucasian-associated ancestry cluster. Study-wide results and limits: Reports state that TCR beta sequences accurately predicted most subjects' HLA-A and HLA-B alleles. Evidence from a later analysis indicated that most CMV-associated TCR beta chains looked HLA-restricted.

On this clone: Its antigen is undetermined.

Trimming took off 5 bases at V and 2 bases at J, with 12 bases between the two ends. Germline CDR1 and CDR2: SGHAT and FQNNGV. CDR3 length: 14 residues. Both 60 Vbeta primers and 13 Jbeta primers went into the PCR. The method was immunoSEQ multiplex PCR; TCRdb's version includes in-frame clones alone and lacks a portion of them. The sample holds around 160,000 clones, about 80% seen once. This chain connects TRBV11-2 to TRBJ1-2, with D perhaps TRBD1 (6 bases). The sample was PBMCs. This clonotype originated in a man aged 18 to 35 in good health and CMV-seropositive. CDR3 protein: CASSRNQGNYGYTF. CDR3 sequence (DNA): TGTGCCAGCAGCCGGAATCAGGGGAACTATGGCTACACCTTC.